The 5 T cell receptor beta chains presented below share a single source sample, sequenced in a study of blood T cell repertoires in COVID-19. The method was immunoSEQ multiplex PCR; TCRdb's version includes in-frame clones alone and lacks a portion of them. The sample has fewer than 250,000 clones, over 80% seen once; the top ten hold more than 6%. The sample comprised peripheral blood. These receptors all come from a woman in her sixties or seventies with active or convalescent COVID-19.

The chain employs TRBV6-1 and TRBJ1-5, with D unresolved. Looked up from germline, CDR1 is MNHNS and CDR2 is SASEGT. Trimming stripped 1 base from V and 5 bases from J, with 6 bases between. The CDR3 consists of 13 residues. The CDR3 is CASSEGRDQPQHF. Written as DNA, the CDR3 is TGTGCCAGCAGTGAAGGGAGGGATCAGCCCCAGCATTTT.

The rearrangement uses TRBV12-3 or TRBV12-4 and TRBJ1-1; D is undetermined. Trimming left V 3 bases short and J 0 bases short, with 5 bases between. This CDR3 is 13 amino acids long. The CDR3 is CASSFDMNTEAFF. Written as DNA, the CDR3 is TGTGCCAGCAGTTTCGACATGAACACTGAAGCTTTCTTT.

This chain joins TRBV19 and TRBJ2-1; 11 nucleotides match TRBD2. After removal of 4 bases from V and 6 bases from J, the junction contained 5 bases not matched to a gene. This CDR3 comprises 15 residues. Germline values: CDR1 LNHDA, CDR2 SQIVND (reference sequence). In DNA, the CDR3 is TGTGCCAGTAGTAACCCTAGCGGGAGGATCAATGAGCAGTTCTTC. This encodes CASSNPSGRINEQFF.

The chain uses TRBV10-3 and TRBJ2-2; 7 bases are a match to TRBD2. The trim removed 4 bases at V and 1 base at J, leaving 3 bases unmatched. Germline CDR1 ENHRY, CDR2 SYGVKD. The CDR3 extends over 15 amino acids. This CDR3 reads CAISVGGLNTGELFF. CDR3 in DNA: TGTGCCATCAGTGTCGGGGGGTTGAACACCGGGGAGCTGTTTTTT.

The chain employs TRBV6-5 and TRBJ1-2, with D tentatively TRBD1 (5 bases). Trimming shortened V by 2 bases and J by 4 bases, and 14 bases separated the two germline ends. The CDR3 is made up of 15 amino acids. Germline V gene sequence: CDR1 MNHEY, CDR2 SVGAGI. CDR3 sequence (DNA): TGTGCCAGCAGTTACGGGGGGGGAGTCGGCTATGGCTACACCTTC. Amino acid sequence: CASSYGGGVGYGYTF.